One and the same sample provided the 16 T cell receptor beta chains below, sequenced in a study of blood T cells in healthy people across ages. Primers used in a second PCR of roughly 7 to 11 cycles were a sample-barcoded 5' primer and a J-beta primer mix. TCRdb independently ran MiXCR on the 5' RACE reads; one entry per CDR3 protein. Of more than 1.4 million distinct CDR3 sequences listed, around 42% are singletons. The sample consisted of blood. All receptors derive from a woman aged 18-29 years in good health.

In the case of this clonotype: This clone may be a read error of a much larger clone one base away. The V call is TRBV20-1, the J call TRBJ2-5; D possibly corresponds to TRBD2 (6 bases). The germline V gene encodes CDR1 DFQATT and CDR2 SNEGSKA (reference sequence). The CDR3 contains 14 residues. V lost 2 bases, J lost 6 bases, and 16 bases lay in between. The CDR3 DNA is TGCAGTGCTAGACCGGTACTAGCTATACAGACCCAGTACTTC. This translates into CSARPVLAIQTQYF.

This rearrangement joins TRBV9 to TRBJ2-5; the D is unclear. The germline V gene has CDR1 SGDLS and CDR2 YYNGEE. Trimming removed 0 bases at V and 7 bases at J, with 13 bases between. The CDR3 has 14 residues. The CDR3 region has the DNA TGTGCCAGCAGCGTAGAAACAGAGTGGTCGACCCAGTACTTC. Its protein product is CASSVETEWSTQYF.

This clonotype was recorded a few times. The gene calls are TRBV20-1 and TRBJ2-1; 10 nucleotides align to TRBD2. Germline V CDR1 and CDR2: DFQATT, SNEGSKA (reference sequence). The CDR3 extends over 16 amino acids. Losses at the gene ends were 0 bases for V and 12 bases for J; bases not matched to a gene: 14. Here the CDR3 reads CSARDPGLARLGGQFF. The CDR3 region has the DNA TGCAGTGCTAGAGATCCGGGACTAGCGCGTCTCGGGGGGCAGTTCTTC.

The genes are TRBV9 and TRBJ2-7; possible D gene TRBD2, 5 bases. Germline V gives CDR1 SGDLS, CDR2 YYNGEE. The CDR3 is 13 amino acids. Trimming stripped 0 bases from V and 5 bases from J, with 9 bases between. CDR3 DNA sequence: TGTGCCAGCAGCGTAGTAGGAGGCCACGAGCAGTACTTC. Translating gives CASSVVGGHEQYF.

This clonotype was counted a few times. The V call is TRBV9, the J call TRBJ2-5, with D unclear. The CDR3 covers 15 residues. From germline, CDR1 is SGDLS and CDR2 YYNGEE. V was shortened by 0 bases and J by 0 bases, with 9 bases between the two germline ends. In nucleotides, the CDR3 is TGTGCCAGCAGCGTAGGACTCCTGTACCAAGAGACCCAGTACTTC. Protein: CASSVGLLYQETQYF.

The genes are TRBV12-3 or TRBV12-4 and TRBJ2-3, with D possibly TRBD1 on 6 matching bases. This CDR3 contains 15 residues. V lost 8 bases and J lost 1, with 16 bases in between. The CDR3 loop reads CASRKDSMGTDTQYF. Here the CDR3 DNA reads TGTGCCAGCCGAAAGGACAGCATGGGCACAGATACGCAGTATTTT.

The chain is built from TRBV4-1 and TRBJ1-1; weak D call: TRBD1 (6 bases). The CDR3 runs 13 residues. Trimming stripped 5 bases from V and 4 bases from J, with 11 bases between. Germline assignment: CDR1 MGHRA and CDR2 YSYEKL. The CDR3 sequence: CASSYRGATEAFF. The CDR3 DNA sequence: TGCGCCAGCAGCTACCGGGGGGCCACTGAAGCTTTCTTT.

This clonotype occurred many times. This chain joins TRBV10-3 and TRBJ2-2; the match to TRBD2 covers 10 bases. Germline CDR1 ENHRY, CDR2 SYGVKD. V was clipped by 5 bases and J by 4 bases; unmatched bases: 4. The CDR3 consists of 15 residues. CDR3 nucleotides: TGTGCCATCAGTTCCAGCGGGAGGGCCACCGGGGAGCTGTTTTTT. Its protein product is CAISSSGRATGELFF.

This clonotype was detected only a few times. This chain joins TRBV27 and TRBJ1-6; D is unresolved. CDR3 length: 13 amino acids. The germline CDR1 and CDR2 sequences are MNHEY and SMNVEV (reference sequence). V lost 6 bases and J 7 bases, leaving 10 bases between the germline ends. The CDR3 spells CASRRRVNSPLHF. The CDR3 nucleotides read TGTGCCAGCAGAAGGAGGGTCAATTCACCCCTCCACTTT.

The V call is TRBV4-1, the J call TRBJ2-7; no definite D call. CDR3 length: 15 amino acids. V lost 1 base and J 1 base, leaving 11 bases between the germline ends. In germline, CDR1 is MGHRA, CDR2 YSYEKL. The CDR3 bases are TGCGCCAGCAGCCAAGCGGCGGTCACTTCCTACGAGCAGTACTTC. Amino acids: CASSQAAVTSYEQYF.

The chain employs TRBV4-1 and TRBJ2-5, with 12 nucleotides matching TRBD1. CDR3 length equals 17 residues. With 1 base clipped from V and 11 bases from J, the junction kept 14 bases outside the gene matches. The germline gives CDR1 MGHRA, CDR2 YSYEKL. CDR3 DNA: TGCGCCAGCAGCCAAGTAGGGACAGGGGGCTTTGACAATGAGCAGTACTTC. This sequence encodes CASSQVGTGGFDNEQYF.

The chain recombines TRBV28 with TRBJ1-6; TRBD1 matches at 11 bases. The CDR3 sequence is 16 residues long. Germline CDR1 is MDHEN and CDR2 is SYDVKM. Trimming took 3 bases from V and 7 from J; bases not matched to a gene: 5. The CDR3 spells CASSFRTGGRNSPLHF. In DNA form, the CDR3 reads TGTGCCAGCAGTTTTAGGACAGGGGGCCGGAATTCACCCCTCCACTTT.

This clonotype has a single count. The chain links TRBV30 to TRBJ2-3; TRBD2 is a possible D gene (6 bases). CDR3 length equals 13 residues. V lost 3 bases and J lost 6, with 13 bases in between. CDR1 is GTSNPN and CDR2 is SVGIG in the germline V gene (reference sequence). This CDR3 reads CAWSPRRADTQYF. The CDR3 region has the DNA TGTGCCTGGAGCCCAAGGAGGGCCGATACGCAGTATTTT.

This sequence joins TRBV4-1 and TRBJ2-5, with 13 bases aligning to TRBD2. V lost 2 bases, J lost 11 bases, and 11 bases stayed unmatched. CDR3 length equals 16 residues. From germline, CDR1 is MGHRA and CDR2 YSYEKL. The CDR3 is CASSQQLAGGPNEQYF. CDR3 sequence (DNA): TGCGCCAGCAGCCAACAACTAGCGGGAGGGCCGAATGAGCAGTACTTC.

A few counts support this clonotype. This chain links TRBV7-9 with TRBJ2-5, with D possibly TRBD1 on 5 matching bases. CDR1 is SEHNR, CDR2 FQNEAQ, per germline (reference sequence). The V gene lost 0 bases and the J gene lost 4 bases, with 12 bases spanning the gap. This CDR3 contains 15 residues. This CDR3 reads CASSLALQVGETQYF. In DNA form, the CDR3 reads TGTGCCAGCAGCTTAGCGCTACAGGTGGGAGAGACCCAGTACTTC.

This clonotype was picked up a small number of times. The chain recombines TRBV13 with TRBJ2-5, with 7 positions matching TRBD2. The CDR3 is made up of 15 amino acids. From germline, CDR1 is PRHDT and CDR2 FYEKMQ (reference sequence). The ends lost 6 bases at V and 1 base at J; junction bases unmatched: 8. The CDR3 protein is CASRKGTTLQETQYF. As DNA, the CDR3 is TGTGCCAGCAGAAAAGGGACTACCCTCCAAGAGACCCAGTACTTC.